Listed below are T cell receptor beta chains from one sample, sequenced in a study of Ad26.COV2.S vaccination and SARS-CoV-2 variants. The method was immunoSEQ multiplex PCR; TCRdb's version includes in-frame clones alone and lacks a portion of them. The sample includes 300,000 to 350,000 clones, 85% of them seen just once. This material consisted of peripheral blood, taken in a trial of Ad26.COV2.S vaccine versus placebo. The receptors originated from a person between 18 and 59 years old who received the Ad26.COV2.S COVID-19 vaccine or a placebo. The CDR3 runs from the conserved cysteine through the conserved F or W. A D gene is named only where the DNA matches it firmly. The size of a clone is reported for some rows only, either as once, few or many, or as a class for expanded clones.

V gene	clone size	D gene	J gene	CDR3 DNA	CDR3 protein
TRBV2	.	.	TRBJ1-1	TGTGCCAGCAGTGTTTTGGGACTCGGGAACACTGAAGCTTTCTTT	CASSVLGLGNTEAFF
TRBV15	.	.	TRBJ2-3	TGTGCCACCAGCAGAGACAGGGAAAGCACAGATACGCAGTATTTT	CATSRDRESTDTQYF
TRBV4-1	.	.	TRBJ1-1	TGCGCCAGCAGCCAATGGGGGGAAACTGAAGCTTTCTTT	CASSQWGETEAFF
TRBV30	.	TRBD1	TRBJ1-5	TGTGCCTGGAGTCCGGACAGGGGAAAATGGCAGGTTGGCAATCAGCCCCAGCATTTT	CAWSPDRGKWQVGNQPQHF
TRBV5-1	.	.	TRBJ2-2	TGCGCCAGCAGCCTGACAACCGGGGAGCTGTTTTTT	CASSLTTGELFF
TRBV10-3	.	TRBD1	TRBJ2-3	TGTGCCATCAGTGAGCACACAGGGGGTGCAGATACGCAGTATTTT	CAISEHTGGADTQYF
TRBV7-2	.	.	TRBJ2-7	TGTGCCAGCAGCTTAGAGCGGGCGTCCCTCCGCCACGAGCAGTACTTC	CASSLERASLRHEQYF
TRBV2	.	.	TRBJ1-1	TGTGCCAGCAGTGAATATACGCGCTCAGCTTTCTTT	CASSEYTRSAFF
TRBV7-2	.	.	TRBJ2-3	TGTGCCAGCAGCTTTCAGCCCAGAAACACAGATACGCAGTATTTT	CASSFQPRNTDTQYF
TRBV4-1	.	TRBD1	TRBJ1-4	TGCGCCAGCAGCCGCCACAGGGGGGGGAACTCTAATGAAAAACTGTTTTTT	CASSRHRGGNSNEKLFF
TRBV6-1	.	.	TRBJ2-1	TGTGCCAGCAGTGAAATGGGGGACACTTACAATGAGCAGTTCTTC	CASSEMGDTYNEQFF
TRBV27	.	TRBD2	TRBJ2-3	TGTGCCAGCAGTTTATCCGGGCCCACTAGCGGGGGGGTAACAGATACGCAGTATTTT	CASSLSGPTSGGVTDTQYF
TRBV30	.	.	TRBJ1-1	TGTGCCTGGAGTACGGGGGGCGCCGCTGAAGCTTTCTTT	CAWSTGGAAEAFF
TRBV7-9	.	.	TRBJ1-3	TGTGCCAGCAGCTTAGACAGGGACTCTGGAAACACCATATATTTT	CASSLDRDSGNTIYF
TRBV5-1	.	TRBD2	TRBJ2-5	TGCGCCAGCAGCCCCGGACTAGCGACAGGCGAGACCCAGTACTTC	CASSPGLATGETQYF
TRBV6-5	.	.	TRBJ2-7	TGTGCCACCTCAGATCCGGAGTCCTACGAGCAGTACTTC	CATSDPESYEQYF
TRBV4-1	.	.	TRBJ1-2	TGCGCCAGCAGCCAAGATTTAAGGGGTGTGAGGCCTGGCTACACCTTC	CASSQDLRGVRPGYTF
TRBV5-1	once	.	TRBJ2-1	TGCGCCAGCAGCTTGGATCGGAGCTCCTACAATGAGCAGTTCTTC	CASSLDRSSYNEQFF
TRBV18	.	.	TRBJ1-1	TGTGCCAGCTCACTGGGTCAGGCGGGATTTACTGAAGCTTTCTTT	CASSLGQAGFTEAFF
TRBV3-1/TRBV3-2	.	TRBD1	TRBJ2-7	TGTGCCAGCAGCCGGGACAGCTCCTACGAGCAGTACTTC	CASSRDSSYEQYF
TRBV11-2	.	.	TRBJ1-3	TGTGCCAGCAGCTGGTTGCTGGGCGGAAACACCATATATTTT	CASSWLLGGNTIYF
TRBV5-1	.	.	TRBJ1-6	TGCGCCAGCAGCTTGGACTGGGAATATAATTCACCCCTCCACTTT	CASSLDWEYNSPLHF
TRBV6-1	once	.	TRBJ2-7	TGTGCCAGCAGTGAAGCGCACCTACGGGACAGCGGGAACGAGCAGTACTTC	CASSEAHLRDSGNEQYF
TRBV25-1	.	.	TRBJ2-2	TGTGCCAGCAGTGTGAAATCGGGGACCCCGAACACCGGGGAGCTGTTTTTT	CASSVKSGTPNTGELFF
TRBV5-4	.	TRBD2	TRBJ2-4	TGTGCCAGCAGTCTCGGGACTAGCGGGGCCATTCAGTACTTC	CASSLGTSGAIQYF